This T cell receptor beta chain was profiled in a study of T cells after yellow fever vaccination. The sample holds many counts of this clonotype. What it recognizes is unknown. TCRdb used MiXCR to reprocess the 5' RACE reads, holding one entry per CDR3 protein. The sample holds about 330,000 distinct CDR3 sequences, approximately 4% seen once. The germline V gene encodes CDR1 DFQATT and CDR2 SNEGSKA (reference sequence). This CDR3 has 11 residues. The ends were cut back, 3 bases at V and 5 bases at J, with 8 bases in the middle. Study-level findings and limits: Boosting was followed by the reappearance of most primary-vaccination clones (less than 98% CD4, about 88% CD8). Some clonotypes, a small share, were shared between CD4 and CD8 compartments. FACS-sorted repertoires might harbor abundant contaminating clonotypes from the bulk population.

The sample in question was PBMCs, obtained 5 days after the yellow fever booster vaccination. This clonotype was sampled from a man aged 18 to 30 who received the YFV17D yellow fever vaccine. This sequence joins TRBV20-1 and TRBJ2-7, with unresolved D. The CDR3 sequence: CSASRANEQYF. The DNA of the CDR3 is TGCAGTGCTAGCCGGGCGAACGAGCAGTACTTC.